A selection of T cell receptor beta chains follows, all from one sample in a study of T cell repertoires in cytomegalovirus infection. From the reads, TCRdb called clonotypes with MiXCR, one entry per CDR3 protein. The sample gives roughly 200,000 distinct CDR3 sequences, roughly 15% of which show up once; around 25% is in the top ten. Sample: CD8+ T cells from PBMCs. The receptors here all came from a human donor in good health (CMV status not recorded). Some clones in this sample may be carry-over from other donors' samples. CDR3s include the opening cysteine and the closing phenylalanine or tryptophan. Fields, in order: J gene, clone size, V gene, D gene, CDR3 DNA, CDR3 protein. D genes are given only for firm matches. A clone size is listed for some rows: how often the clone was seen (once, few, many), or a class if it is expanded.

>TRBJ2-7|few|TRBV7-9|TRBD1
TGTGCCAGCAGCGATCAAAGGGGGCATGTTCTCTACGAGCAGTACTTC
CASSDQRGHVLYEQYF
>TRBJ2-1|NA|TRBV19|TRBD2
TGTGCCAGTAGTATAGTTGCGGGGGATGAGCAGTTCTTC
CASSIVAGDEQFF
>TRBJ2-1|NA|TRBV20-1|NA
TGCAGTGCCCCCACGAGGACCAATTACAATGAGCAGTTCTTC
CSAPTRTNYNEQFF
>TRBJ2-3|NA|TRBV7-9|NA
TGTGCCAGCAGCGACAGGTCCCTAATCACAGATACGCAGTATTTT
CASSDRSLITDTQYF
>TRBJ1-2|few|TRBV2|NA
TGTGCCAAGGAAGGCGAGGTCGACTATGGCTACACCTTC
CAKEGEVDYGYTF
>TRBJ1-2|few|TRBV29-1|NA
TGCAGCGTTGACATACCGAGGAACTATGGCTACACCTTC
CSVDIPRNYGYTF
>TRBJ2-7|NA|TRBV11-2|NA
TGTGCCAGCAGTTTAATGACACGGATATTCTACGAGCAGTACTTC
CASSLMTRIFYEQYF
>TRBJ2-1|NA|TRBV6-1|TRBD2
TGTGCCAGCAGTCAAACTAGCGGGGGGCCGAGCTCCTACAATGAGCAGTTCTTC
CASSQTSGGPSSYNEQFF
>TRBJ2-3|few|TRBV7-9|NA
TGTGCCTTAACAGGACGCGGGGGCACAGATACGCAGTATTTT
CALTGRGGTDTQYF
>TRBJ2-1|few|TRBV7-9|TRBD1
TGTGCCAGCAGCCCGGACAGGGGGGTCTATGAGCAGTTCTTC
CASSPDRGVYEQFF
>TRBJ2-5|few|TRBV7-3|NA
TGTGCCAGCAGCTTCCGGGACACCTGGGAGACCCAGTACTTC
CASSFRDTWETQYF
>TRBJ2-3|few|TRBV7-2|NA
TGTGCCAGCAGCCACCGGGACCCCACAGATACGCAGTATTTT
CASSHRDPTDTQYF
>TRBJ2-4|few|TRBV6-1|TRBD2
TGTGCCAGCAGCCGGGCCGGGGGGGCACTAGCCAAAAACATTCAGTACTTC
CASSRAGGALAKNIQYF
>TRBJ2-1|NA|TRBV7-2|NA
TGTGCCAGCAGCTCAAGAACCCTAACTGAGCAGTTCTTC
CASSSRTLTEQFF
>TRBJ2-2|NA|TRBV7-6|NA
TGTGCCAGCAGCTTTACAAACGGCGAGAACACCGGGGAGCTGTTTTTT
CASSFTNGENTGELFF
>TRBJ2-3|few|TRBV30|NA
TGTGCCTGGAGGAAAAGGGTAGATACGCAGTATTTT
CAWRKRVDTQYF
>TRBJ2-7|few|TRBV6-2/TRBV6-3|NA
TGTGCCAGCAGTTACAACGCGGAGATCTCCTACGAGCAGTACTTC
CASSYNAEISYEQYF
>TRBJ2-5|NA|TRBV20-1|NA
TGCAGTGCTACGAGGTACAGTCGTGGAGAGACCCAGTACTTC
CSATRYSRGETQYF
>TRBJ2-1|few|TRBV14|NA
TGTGCCAGCAGCCATGGGGGACTCTCATACAATGAGCAGTTCTTC
CASSHGGLSYNEQFF
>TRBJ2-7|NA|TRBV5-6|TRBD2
TGTGCCAGCAGCTGGGGCGGGGGTGTCTACGAGCAGTACTTC
CASSWGGGVYEQYF
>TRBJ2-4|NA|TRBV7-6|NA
TGTGCCAGCAGTCCTCCTACAGGGAGAGCCAAAAACATTCAGTACTTC
CASSPPTGRAKNIQYF
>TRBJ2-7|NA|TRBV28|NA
TGTGCCAGCAGCACGACCCCGGGAAGGCTCTACGAGCAGTACTTC
CASSTTPGRLYEQYF
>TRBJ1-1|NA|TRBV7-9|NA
TGTGCCAGCACACCTCAGGTGTCACTGAACACTGAAGCTTTCTTT
CASTPQVSLNTEAFF
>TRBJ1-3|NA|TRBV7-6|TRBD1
TGTGCCAGCAGCCCCACAACAGGGGACTCTGGAAACACCATATATTTT
CASSPTTGDSGNTIYF